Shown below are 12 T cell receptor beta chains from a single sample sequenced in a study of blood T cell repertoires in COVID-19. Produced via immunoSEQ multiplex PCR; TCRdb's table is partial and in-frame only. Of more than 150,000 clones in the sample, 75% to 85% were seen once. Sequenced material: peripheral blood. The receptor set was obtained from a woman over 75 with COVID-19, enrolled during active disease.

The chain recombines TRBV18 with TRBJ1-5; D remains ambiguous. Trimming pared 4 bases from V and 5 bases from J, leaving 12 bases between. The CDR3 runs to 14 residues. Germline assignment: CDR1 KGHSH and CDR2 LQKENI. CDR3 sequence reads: CASSQGGRDQPQHF. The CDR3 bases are TGTGCCAGCTCACAGGGAGGACGGGATCAGCCCCAGCATTTT.

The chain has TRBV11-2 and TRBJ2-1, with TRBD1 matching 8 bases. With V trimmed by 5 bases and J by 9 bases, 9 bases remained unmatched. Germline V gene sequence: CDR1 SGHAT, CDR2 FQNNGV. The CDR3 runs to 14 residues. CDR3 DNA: TGTGCCAGCAGCACGAACAGGGGGTCGGGTGAGCAGTTCTTC. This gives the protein CASSTNRGSGEQFF. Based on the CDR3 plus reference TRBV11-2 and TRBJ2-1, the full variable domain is EAGVAQSPRYKIIEKRQSVAFWCNPISGHATLYWYQQILGQGPKLLIQFQNNGVVDDSQLPKDRFSAERLKGVDSTLKIQPAKLEDSAVYLCASSTNRGSGEQFFGPGTRLTVL.

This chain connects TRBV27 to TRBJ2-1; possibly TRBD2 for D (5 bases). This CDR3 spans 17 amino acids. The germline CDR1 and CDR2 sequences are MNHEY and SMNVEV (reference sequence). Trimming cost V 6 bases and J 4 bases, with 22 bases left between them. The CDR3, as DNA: TGTGCCAGCAGATCTCCCCTGAGCGTCGGCGGGTACAATGAGCAGTTCTTC. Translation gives CASRSPLSVGGYNEQFF.

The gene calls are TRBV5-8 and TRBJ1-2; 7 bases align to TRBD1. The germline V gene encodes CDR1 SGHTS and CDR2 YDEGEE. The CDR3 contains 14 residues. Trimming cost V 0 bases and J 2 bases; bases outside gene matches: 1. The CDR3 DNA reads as TGTGCCAGCAGCTTGGGGACAGGCAACTATGGCTACACCTTC. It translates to CASSLGTGNYGYTF.

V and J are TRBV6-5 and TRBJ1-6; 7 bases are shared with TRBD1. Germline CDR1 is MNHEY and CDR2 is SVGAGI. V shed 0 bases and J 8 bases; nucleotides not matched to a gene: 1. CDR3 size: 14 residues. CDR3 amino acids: CASSYSGTDSPLHF. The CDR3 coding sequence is TGTGCCAGCAGTTACTCCGGGACAGATTCACCCCTCCACTTT.

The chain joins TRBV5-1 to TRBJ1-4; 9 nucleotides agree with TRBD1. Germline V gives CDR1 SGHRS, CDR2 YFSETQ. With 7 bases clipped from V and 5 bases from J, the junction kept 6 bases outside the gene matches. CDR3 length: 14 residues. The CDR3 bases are TGCGCCAGCCGAAGCGGGACAGGGAATGAAAAACTGTTTTTT. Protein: CASRSGTGNEKLFF. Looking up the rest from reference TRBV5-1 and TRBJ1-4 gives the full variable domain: KAGVTQTPRYLIKTRGQQVTLSCSPISGHRSVSWYQQTPGQGLQFLFEYFSETQRNKGNFPGRFSGRQFSNSRSEMNVSTLELGDSALYLCASRSGTGNEKLFFGSGTQLSVL.

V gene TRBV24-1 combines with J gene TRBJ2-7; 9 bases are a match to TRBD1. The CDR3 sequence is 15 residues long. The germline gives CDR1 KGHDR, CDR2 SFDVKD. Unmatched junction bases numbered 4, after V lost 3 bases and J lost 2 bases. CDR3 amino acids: CATSDPRDRAYEQYF. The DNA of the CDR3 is TGTGCCACCAGTGATCCCCGGGACAGGGCCTACGAGCAGTACTTC.

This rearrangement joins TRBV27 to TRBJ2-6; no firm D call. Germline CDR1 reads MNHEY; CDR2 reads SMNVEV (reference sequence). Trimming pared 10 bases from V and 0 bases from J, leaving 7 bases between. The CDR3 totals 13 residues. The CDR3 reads CATSLSGANVLTF. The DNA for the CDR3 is TGTGCCACCTCACTCTCTGGGGCCAACGTCCTGACTTTC. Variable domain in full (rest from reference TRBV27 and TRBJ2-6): EAQVTQNPRYLITVTGKKLTVTCSQNMNHEYMSWYRQDPGLGLRQIYYSMNVEVTDKGDVPEGYKVSRKEKRNFPLILESPSPNQTSLYFCATSLSGANVLTFGAGSRLTVL.

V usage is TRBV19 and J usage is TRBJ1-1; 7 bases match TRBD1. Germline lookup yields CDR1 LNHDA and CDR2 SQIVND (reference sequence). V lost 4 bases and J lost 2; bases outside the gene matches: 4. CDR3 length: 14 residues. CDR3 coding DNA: TGTGCCAGTAGTAGATCAGGGGGAAACACTGAAGCTTTCTTT. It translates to CASSRSGGNTEAFF.

CDR3 protein: CASSFTLGQGHTEAFF. In DNA, the CDR3 is TGTGCCAGCAGCTTCACGCTGGGACAGGGGCACACTGAAGCTTTCTTT. The chain carries TRBV11-2 and TRBJ1-1, with TRBD1 matching 10 bases. The CDR3 is 16 amino acids. Per germline, CDR1 SGHAT and CDR2 FQNNGV. The ends lost 3 bases at V and 3 bases at J; junction bases unmatched: 7.

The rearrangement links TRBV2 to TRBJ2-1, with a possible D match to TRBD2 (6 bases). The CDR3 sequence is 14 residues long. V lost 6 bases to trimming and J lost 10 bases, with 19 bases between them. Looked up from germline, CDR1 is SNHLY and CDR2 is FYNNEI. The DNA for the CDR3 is TGTGCCAGCAGATCGACACGCGCTAGCGCCGAGCAGTTCTTC. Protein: CASRSTRASAEQFF.

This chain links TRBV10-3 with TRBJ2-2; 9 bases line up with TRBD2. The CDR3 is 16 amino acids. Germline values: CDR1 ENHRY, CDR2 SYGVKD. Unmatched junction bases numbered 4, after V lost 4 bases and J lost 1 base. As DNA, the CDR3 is TGTGCCATCAGTGCGGCTAGCGGGGAGAACACCGGGGAGCTGTTTTTT. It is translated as CAISAASGENTGELFF.